The rows below give T cell receptor beta chains drawn from one sample of a study of shared clonotypes between healthy human individuals. Only in-frame clones appear in the TCRdb table, and some are missing; sequencing was by immunoSEQ multiplex PCR. The repertoire holds a few million clones, around 92% seen once, with 0.37% in the top ten. The sequenced material came from naive CD4+ T cells from PBMCs. The receptors stem from a man between 18 and 35 years old in good health. Some clones in this sample may be carry-over from other donors' samples. The CDR3 runs from the conserved cysteine through the conserved F or W. The D gene is left open where the match is weak. Clone sizes are given selectively: once, few, many, or a class where the clone is expanded.

d_gene	v_gene	abundance	j_gene	CDR3nt	CDR3aa
NA	TRBV15	NA	TRBJ1-1	TGTGCCACCAGCAGAGGTGAAAGGGCTCCCCGGAACACTGAAGCTTTCTTT	CATSRGERAPRNTEAFF
NA	TRBV19	NA	TRBJ2-2	TGTGCCAGCGGCAGGGGCAGGGAGACCGGGGAGCTGTTTTTT	CASGRGRETGELFF
TRBD1	TRBV5-6	NA	TRBJ1-3	TGTGCCAGCACCGGGACAGACTCTGGAAACACCATATATTTT	CASTGTDSGNTIYF
NA	TRBV7-2	NA	TRBJ1-2	TGTGCCAGCAGCCTTGGGACCCCCTATTTTGGCTACACCTTC	CASSLGTPYFGYTF
NA	TRBV4-1	NA	TRBJ1-1	TGCGCCAGCAGCTTCGGACGGGAGAACACTGAAGCTTTCTTT	CASSFGRENTEAFF
NA	TRBV2	NA	TRBJ2-7	TGTGCCAGCAGTGATCGCACAAAGGCGGCCTTC	CASSDRTKAAF
NA	TRBV2	NA	TRBJ2-1	TGTGCCAGCAGTTTGGGCAGGACCCACAATGAGCAGTTCTTC	CASSLGRTHNEQFF
NA	TRBV7-3	NA	TRBJ1-4	TGTGCCAGCAGCCCCTTTGCGAAACTGTTTTTT	CASSPFAKLFF
NA	TRBV7-6	NA	TRBJ1-3	TGTGCCAGCAGCCCCCCGATGGGCACCATATATTTT	CASSPPMGTIYF
NA	TRBV5-5	NA	TRBJ1-5	TGTGCCAGCAGCATCCAGGGGAGCAATCAGCCCCAGCATTTT	CASSIQGSNQPQHF
NA	TRBV5-8	NA	TRBJ2-5	TGTGCCAGCAGCTCGCCGGGACTGTGGACCCAGTACTTC	CASSSPGLWTQYF
TRBD1	TRBV28	NA	TRBJ1-2	TGTGCCAGCAGTTTGACAGGGGACAATGGCTACACCTTC	CASSLTGDNGYTF
TRBD1	TRBV28	NA	TRBJ1-3	TGTGCCAGCAGCCTTTTTTTTGGTCCCCAGGGGGACACCATATATTTT	CASSLFFGPQGDTIYF
TRBD1	TRBV6-6	NA	TRBJ2-7	TGTGCCAGCAGTTACTTTGAGGGACAGGGGTCCTACGAGCAGTACTTC	CASSYFEGQGSYEQYF
NA	TRBV29-1	NA	TRBJ2-1	TGCAGCGTTGCGGAGGGGGCGAATGAGCAGTTCTTC	CSVAEGANEQFF
NA	TRBV6-6	NA	TRBJ2-3	TGTGCCAGCGGCACAGATACGCAGTATTTT	CASGTDTQYF
TRBD2	TRBV18	NA	TRBJ2-1	TGTGCCAGCCATAGCGGGAGGGGGTCCTACAATGAGCAGTTCTTC	CASHSGRGSYNEQFF
NA	TRBV29-1	NA	TRBJ2-5	TGCAGCGTTGCAGTGAAGCAAGAGACCCAGTACTTC	CSVAVKQETQYF
TRBD1	TRBV19	NA	TRBJ1-5	TGTGCCAGTAGTATGACAGGGGGCGCGGTTCAGCCCCAGCATTTT	CASSMTGGAVQPQHF
TRBD2	TRBV4-3	NA	TRBJ2-2	TGCGCCAGCAGCCAAATAGCGGGAGGTGGTAACGGGGAGCTGTTTTTT	CASSQIAGGGNGELFF
NA	TRBV13	once	TRBJ1-1	TGTGCCAGCAGCTATAAAAGATCGGGGGGCACTGAAGCTTTCTTT	CASSYKRSGGTEAFF
TRBD2	TRBV7-2	NA	TRBJ2-1	TGTGCCAGCAGCTCCCAGACGGGACTAGCGGGAAGAAAGCAGTTCTTC	CASSSQTGLAGRKQFF
NA	TRBV28	NA	TRBJ2-7	TGTGCCAGCATGGGACGGTTCTCCTACGAGCAGTACTTC	CASMGRFSYEQYF
TRBD2	TRBV7-3	NA	TRBJ2-1	TGTGCCAGCAGTTCCGGGACTAGCGGGAGGGTGAATGAGCAGTTCTTC	CASSSGTSGRVNEQFF
TRBD2	TRBV6-1	NA	TRBJ2-7	TGTGCCAGCAGTGAAGCCCTAGCGGAGTACGAGCAGTACTTC	CASSEALAEYEQYF
NA	TRBV5-1	NA	TRBJ2-5	TGCGCCAGCCTTGGGGGCGCCCGAGGGGAGACCCAGTACTTC	CASLGGARGETQYF
TRBD2	TRBV28	NA	TRBJ2-3	TGTGCCAGCAGTTTGGGCGGCGGGAGGCCCCCCGATACGCAGTATTTT	CASSLGGGRPPDTQYF
NA	TRBV10-3	once	TRBJ1-1	TGTGCCATCAGCATTCGGGGGGATACTGAAGCTTTCTTT	CAISIRGDTEAFF
NA	TRBV5-1	NA	TRBJ2-1	TGCGCCAGCAGCTTGATCCCCAGGGGTCAGCAGTTCTTC	CASSLIPRGQQFF
TRBD1	TRBV12-5	NA	TRBJ2-1	TGTGCTAGTGGTCTCGGGACAGACTCCTACAATGAGCAGTTCTTC	CASGLGTDSYNEQFF
NA	TRBV5-3	NA	TRBJ1-4	TGTGCCAGAAGCTTAGGGACGTGTGCAACTAATGAAAAACTGTTTTTT	CARSLGTCATNEKLFF
NA	TRBV19	NA	TRBJ2-3	TGTGCCAGTAGTATTGGGGGGCGGGCAGATACGCAGTATTTT	CASSIGGRADTQYF
NA	TRBV5-8	NA	TRBJ2-1	TGTGCCAGTGGGGACTGGCGCTTGGGTGAGCAGTTCTTC	CASGDWRLGEQFF
NA	TRBV5-1	NA	TRBJ1-3	TGCGCCAGCAGCCTACCCGGGGGGGACGGAAACACCATATATTTT	CASSLPGGDGNTIYF
TRBD1	TRBV19	NA	TRBJ1-5	TGTGCCAGTAGTGGGTGGGACAGGGATCAGAATCAGCCCCAGCATTTT	CASSGWDRDQNQPQHF
NA	TRBV7-6	NA	TRBJ2-1	TGTGCCAGCAGCTCCACCTATGAGCAGTTCTTC	CASSSTYEQFF
NA	TRBV5-6	NA	TRBJ2-5	TGTGCCAGCAGCCTCCAACAGGGAGTGACCCAGTACTTC	CASSLQQGVTQYF
NA	TRBV28	NA	TRBJ1-2	TGTGCCAGCATCGATTTTAAGCGGGGACCCTTTTCTAACTATGGCTACACCTTC	CASIDFKRGPFSNYGYTF
TRBD1	TRBV28	NA	TRBJ1-5	TGTGCCAGCTTGGTCAGGGGGTATCGTTCGAGCAATCAGCCCCAGCATTTT	CASLVRGYRSSNQPQHF
NA	TRBV6-6	NA	TRBJ1-1	TGTGCCAGCAGTTACAATACGGGGGCTGAAGCTTTCTTT	CASSYNTGAEAFF
NA	TRBV5-1	NA	TRBJ2-6	TGCGCCAGCAGCTTGTCGGGGGCGGCAGGGGCCAACGTCCTGACTTTC	CASSLSGAAGANVLTF
NA	TRBV7-3	NA	TRBJ2-1	TGTGCCAGCAGCTCGGGCGCCGCGGGCTACAATGAGCAGTTCTTC	CASSSGAAGYNEQFF